This TCR beta chain is from a study of breast tumors, draining lymph nodes, adjacent tissues. Notes on this clonotype: The junction differs from germline at one of its ends, possibly a read error.

CDR3 length: 18 residues. Germline CDR1 and CDR2: SEHNR and FQNEAQ (reference sequence). Breast cancer patients provided tissue from their axillary draining lymph nodes. TCRdb used MiXCR to reprocess the multiplex PCR reads, holding one entry per CDR3 protein. In the table there are about 200,000 distinct CDR3 sequences, approximately 36% of which are singletons. The receptor was isolated from a female donor with breast cancer. Some clones in this sample may be carry-over from other donors' samples. The specimen was axillary lymph node tissue. The chain couples TRBV7-9 to TRBJ1-2; D is ambiguous. CDR3 in DNA: TGTGCCAGCAGCCTCCCGGATAGGAAGGGAAACCAACAACATGGCTACACTTTC. Its protein is CASSLPDRKGNQQHGYTF.